This T cell receptor beta chain is from a study of OX40 agonist ivuxolimab in advanced cancers. The overall study: Patients received ivuxolimab, an intravenous treatment, every 2 weeks at 0.01 to 10 mg/kg. Study-level points and caveats: Average numbers of expanded clones were greater in CD8+ T cells than in CD4+. Dosing at 0.1 to 3.0 mg/kg was accompanied by clonal expansion of CD4+ and CD8+ blood T cells by week 6.

This clone has more than one count but fewer than ten. Its antigen is undetermined. V lost 11 bases, J lost 7 bases, and 8 bases stayed unmatched. Germline lookup yields CDR1 SNHLY and CDR2 FYNNEI. This CDR3 has 12 residues. Collection of blood occurred at baseline, at cycle 4 day 1, and at cycle 7 day 1. Assay used: immunoSEQ multiplex PCR; TCRdb lists only in-frame clones, some missing. The profile covers roughly 80,000 clones, with over 65% appearing a single time and around 2.7% taken by the ten largest. The gene calls are TRBV2 and TRBJ1-5, with TRBD1 matching 7 bases. The sequences come from CD4+ or CD8+ T cells sorted from blood, collected in a trial of the OX40 agonist ivuxolimab. This clonotype was sampled from an adult with an advanced solid tumor such as melanoma, head and neck, liver or kidney cancer. CDR3 sequence reads: CASRGQLQPQHF. The CDR3 DNA sequence: TGTGCCTCAAGGGGACAGCTCCAGCCCCAGCATTTT.